The entry below gives a single T cell receptor beta chain sequence along with its context. This specimen comes from a study of blood T cell repertoires in COVID-19. The protocol was immunoSEQ multiplex PCR, while the TCRdb copy is restricted to in-frame clones and leaves out a portion. This sample has just over 250,000 clones, with around 90% found just once. The V gene lost 3 bases and the J gene lost 0 bases, with 12 bases spanning the gap. Germline CDR1 reads SGHTA; CDR2 reads FQGNSA. The CDR3 extends over 16 amino acids. The chain uses TRBV7-2 and TRBJ2-1; possibly TRBD2 for D (6 bases). The sample consisted of peripheral blood. The TCR sequence derives from a woman aged 70 to 79 with COVID-19, enrolled during active disease. The CDR3 is CASSLTGGSSYNEQFF. CDR3 coding DNA: TGTGCCAGCAGCTTGACCGGGGGTAGCTCCTACAATGAGCAGTTCTTC.